This T cell receptor (beta chain) was documented in a study of blood T cell repertoires in COVID-19. The wider study: The cDNA or gDNA used as material had been derived from T cells, B-cell-depleted T cells, or PBMCs.

This CDR3 comprises 17 residues. From germline, CDR1 is LGHDT and CDR2 YNNKEL (reference sequence). The trim removed 1 base at V and 10 bases at J, leaving 9 bases unmatched. Original processing notes: Nucleated cell number was recorded as an estimate derived from reference gene primer amplification. The data were produced by immunoSEQ multiplex PCR, yet TCRdb's version contains in-frame clones alone and is incomplete. V, J and clone size were drawn from that table, and D and trimming were deduced from the DNA. The data hold over 80,000 clones, with more than 70% observed a single time. Source material: peripheral blood. The chain couples TRBV3-1 (or the pseudogene TRBV3-2) to TRBJ2-1; 14 bases map to TRBD2. This TCR was sampled from a woman older than 75 with acute or convalescent COVID-19. The CDR3 reads CASSQGLAGGFRREQFF. The CDR3 DNA reads as TGTGCCAGCAGCCAAGGACTAGCGGGAGGGTTCCGGCGCGAGCAGTTCTTC.